A single sample is the source of the 18 T cell receptor beta chains below, sequenced in a study of beta chain features in type 1 diabetes. Points from the study as a whole: Within each of all four CD4+ subsets, Type 1 diabetes patients had TCRB CDR3s that were moderately but significantly shorter.

The antigens these receptors bind are not known. Expressed TCRB transcripts were sequenced, since all the RNA that had been isolated was reverse transcribed. Here immunoSEQ multiplex PCR was the method, and the copy in TCRdb shows in-frame clones only, minus some. The table includes fewer than 200,000 clones, under 13% detected once. Sequenced material: central memory CD4+ T cells from blood. The receptors shown here come from a man younger than 40 with type 1 diabetes.

This sequence joins TRBV7-2 and TRBJ2-7; a weak D match, TRBD1 (5 bases). Trimming cost V 4 bases and J 3 bases, with 13 bases left between them. The germline V gene encodes CDR1 SGHTA and CDR2 FQGNSA. This CDR3 contains 14 residues. CDR3 nucleotides: TGTGCCAGCAGCTACCAGGCAGGGTACTACGAGCAGTACTTC. Translation gives CASSYQAGYYEQYF.

CDR3 region: CASSQPGDSYGYTF. The CDR3 DNA reads TGTGCCAGCAGCCAACCGGGGGACAGCTATGGCTACACCTTC. The chain joins TRBV4-2 to TRBJ1-2; 7 bases line up with TRBD1. V shed 2 bases, J shed 4 bases, and the junction held 4 bases outside the gene matches. Germline V lookup: CDR1 LGHNA, CDR2 YNFKEQ. The CDR3 is 14 amino acids.

This clone was counted only a few times. The chain recombines TRBV29-1 with TRBJ2-1, with D possibly matching TRBD2 (6 bases). Trimming cost V 3 bases and J 0 bases, with 9 bases left between them. The V gene's germline CDR1 is SQVTM and CDR2 ANQGSEA. The CDR3 has 14 amino acids. The CDR3 protein is CSVEEGRSYNEQFF. The DNA of the CDR3 is TGCAGCGTTGAGGAGGGGCGCTCCTACAATGAGCAGTTCTTC.

The CDR3 protein is CASSSRVQGFTEAFF. Written as DNA, the CDR3 is TGCGCCAGCAGCTCACGAGTACAGGGATTCACTGAAGCTTTCTTT. The V gene is TRBV5-1, the J gene TRBJ1-1, with a possible D match to TRBD1 (6 bases). This CDR3 region has 15 residues. V was cut by 3 bases and J by 4 bases, with 16 bases left in between. Germline V gene lookup returns CDR1 SGHRS and CDR2 YFSETQ.

This clone appeared a few times. This chain connects TRBV5-4 to TRBJ2-5; 8 nucleotides agree with TRBD2. V was pared by 1 base and J by 5 bases, with 16 bases of the junction left unmatched. The CDR3 sequence is 18 residues long. Germline loops: CDR1 SGHNT, CDR2 YYREEE (reference sequence). This chain's CDR3 is CASSLRLFSGSTWETQYF. In DNA, the CDR3 is TGTGCCAGCAGCTTGAGGTTATTCAGCGGGAGTACCTGGGAGACCCAGTACTTC. The variable domain in full, completed from reference TRBV5-4 and TRBJ2-5, reads ETGVTQSPTHLIKTRGQQVTLRCSSQSGHNTVSWYQQALGQGPQFIFQYYREEENGRGNFPPRFSGLQFPNYSSELNVNALELDDSALYLCASSLRLFSGSTWETQYFGPGTRLLVL.

There are a few counts of this clone. The chain uses TRBV7-9 and TRBJ2-3; TRBD2 matches at 10 bases. V trimming: 5 bases; J trimming: 8 bases; junction bases outside the gene matches: 10. From germline, CDR1 is SEHNR and CDR2 FQNEAQ (reference sequence). The CDR3 covers 15 residues. CDR3 amino acids: CASSLELAGAVTQYF. In DNA form, the CDR3 reads TGTGCCAGCAGCCTCGAGCTAGCGGGAGCGGTTACGCAGTATTTT.

This clone was detected only a few times. This chain links TRBV5-6 with TRBJ1-2; 7 bases map to TRBD1. Losses at the gene ends were 4 bases for V and 7 bases for J; bases not matched to a gene: 7. Germline CDR1 reads SGHDT; CDR2 reads YYEEEE. This CDR3 is built from 13 residues. The CDR3 is CASSPGQDPGYTF. In DNA form, the CDR3 reads TGTGCCAGCAGCCCCGGACAGGATCCTGGCTACACCTTC.

This clone was detected only a few times. This chain joins TRBV7-9 and TRBJ2-1, with D maybe TRBD2 (6 bases). CDR3 length: 17 residues. Germline CDR1 and CDR2: SEHNR and FQNEAQ (reference sequence). The V and J ends lost 5 bases and 7 bases respectively, with 24 bases between them. For the CDR3, the DNA is TGTGCCAGCAGCCCCCACCTAGATCAGGGTGCGGGGAATGAGCAGTTCTTC. As protein: CASSPHLDQGAGNEQFF.

This clone has more than one count but fewer than ten. The chain is built from TRBV9 and TRBJ2-5; 8 bases are a match to TRBD2. The DNA end lines up better with TRBJ2-7; the J call may be wrong. The CDR3 sequence is 16 residues long. CDR1 and CDR2 (germline): SGDLS, YYNGEE. The DNA for the CDR3 is TGTGCCAGCAGCGTAGGAATCGGTAGCGGGACCTACGAGCAGTACTTC. This sequence encodes CASSVGIGSGTYEQYF.

The chain is built from TRBV4-1 and TRBJ2-3; TRBD2 matches at 12 bases. Germline values: CDR1 MGHRA, CDR2 YSYEKL. This CDR3 comprises 16 residues. V was clipped by 2 bases and J by 4 bases; unmatched bases: 4. The DNA of the CDR3 is TGCGCCAGCAGCCAATGGACTAGCGGGACGGCAGATACGCAGTATTTT. Its protein product is CASSQWTSGTADTQYF.

The chain is built from TRBV7-3 and TRBJ2-2, with a possible D match to TRBD2 (5 bases). The CDR3 runs 16 residues. Per the germline V gene, CDR1 is SGHTA and CDR2 is FQGTGA. V was pared by 5 bases and J by 6 bases, with 19 bases between. The CDR3 region has the DNA TGTGCCAGCAGCCTCAACGGGATCCTTATTCCCGGGGAGCTGTTTTTT. Translated, it gives CASSLNGILIPGELFF.

This sequence joins TRBV11-2 and TRBJ2-7; D may be TRBD1 (5 bases). The CDR3 totals 14 residues. Germline V gives CDR1 SGHAT, CDR2 FQNNGV. V lost 2 bases to trimming and J lost 5 bases, with 13 bases between them. This chain's CDR3 is CASSLPSGLDEQYF. CDR3 nucleotide sequence: TGTGCCAGCAGCTTACCATCAGGGCTCGACGAGCAGTACTTC.

This clone has just a few counts. This chain's CDR3 is CAISESRDRGETQYF. The CDR3 DNA follows: TGTGCCATCAGTGAGAGTCGAGACAGGGGTGAGACCCAGTACTTC. The chain combines TRBV10-3 with TRBJ2-5; 8 bases line up with TRBD1. The CDR3 is 15 residues long. The germline V gene has CDR1 ENHRY and CDR2 SYGVKD. V was pared by 2 bases and J by 5 bases, with 7 bases of the junction left unmatched.

In this sample, this clone turned up a few times. The chain employs TRBV28 and TRBJ2-5; 9 nucleotides agree with TRBD1. Germline CDR1 is MDHEN and CDR2 is SYDVKM. The CDR3 runs to 16 residues. The trim removed 4 bases at V and 4 bases at J, leaving 10 bases unmatched. The CDR3 DNA reads TGTGCCAGCAGTTCCCCTCCCGGGACAGGGAGAGAGACCCAGTACTTC. Translation gives CASSSPPGTGRETQYF.

In this sample, this clone turned up a few times. V and J are TRBV19 and TRBJ2-3; D perhaps matches TRBD2 (6 bases). Trimming took 4 bases from V and 6 from J, leaving 14 bases between them. Germline CDR1 reads LNHDA; CDR2 reads SQIVND (reference sequence). The CDR3 sequence is 14 residues long. CDR3 sequence: CASSNLASLDTQYF. For the CDR3, the DNA is TGTGCCAGTAGTAATCTAGCGTCCCTCGATACGCAGTATTTT.

J is TRBJ1-3 and V is TRBV30; a weak D match, TRBD1 (5 bases). The CDR3 length is 12 residues. V lost 8 bases and J lost 0, with 8 bases in between. Per germline, CDR1 GTSNPN and CDR2 SVGIG (reference sequence). The CDR3 spells CAQTDSGNTIYF. DNA for the CDR3: TGTGCCCAGACAGACTCTGGAAACACCATATATTTT.

Written as DNA, the CDR3 is TGTGCCATCAGTAGAACCATAGCGGGCGCCGGGGAGCTGTTTTTT. Translating it yields CAISRTIAGAGELFF. The chain combines TRBV10-3 with TRBJ2-2; 7 bases are a match to TRBD2. Germline V gene lookup returns CDR1 ENHRY and CDR2 SYGVKD. CDR3 length: 15 residues. The junction had 9 bases not matched to a gene; V was cut back by 5 bases and J by 6 bases.

The V and J genes are TRBV19 and TRBJ1-4; D is ambiguous. Germline CDR1 is LNHDA and CDR2 is SQIVND (reference sequence). The CDR3 consists of 12 residues. Trimming removed 10 bases at V and 8 bases at J, with 14 bases between. The CDR3 is CATGGLREKLFF. CDR3 sequence (DNA): TGTGCCACCGGCGGGTTACGGGAAAAACTGTTTTTT.